This TCR beta chain was sequenced in a study of cytomegalovirus exposure and HLA in healthy donors. Study-wide context: From about 180 million T cells, an earlier analysis saw 117 million unique TCR beta sequences. Findings of the study overall: There were several of the most significant clusters that appeared linked to common viral pathogens in a later analysis. Among TCR beta chains, those listed as cytomegalovirus-associated numbered approximately 150. In an earlier analysis, most TCR beta V segments were productive about 90% or about 30% of the time.

PCR amplification relied on 60 Vbeta primers (plus 13 Jbeta primers). Measured with immunoSEQ multiplex PCR; TCRdb has only the in-frame clones, and not every one. This table holds about 120,000 clones, 70% to 80% found once. This clone was seen once. Its specificity is unknown. Germline V lookup: CDR1 MRHNA, CDR2 SNTAGT. Trimming pared 8 bases from V and 4 bases from J, leaving 15 bases between. The CDR3 has 14 residues. The sequence was collected from a woman in her thirties or forties in good health and CMV-seropositive. The specimen sequenced was PBMCs. This chain links TRBV6-4 with TRBJ1-3, with D perhaps TRBD1 (5 bases). The CDR3 here is CASPRGSRGNTIYF. In nucleotides, the CDR3 is TGTGCCAGCCCCCGGGGGTCTCGGGGAAACACCATATATTTT.